The subject of this entry is one T cell receptor beta chain. These data belong to a study of blood T cell repertoires in COVID-19. Across the study: The study drew acute and convalescent COVID-19 samples from the United States, Italy and Spain. PBMCs, B-cell-depleted T cells, or T cells provided the cDNA or gDNA that made up the material.

Authors' methods: Quantification of nucleated cells was approximated via reference gene primer amplification. The protocol was immunoSEQ multiplex PCR, while the TCRdb copy is restricted to in-frame clones and leaves out a portion. The DNA gave D and trimming, while V, J and clone size come from that table. The table lists 90,000 to 130,000 clones, about 89% of them singletons. The TCR originated in a man in his forties with acute or convalescent COVID-19. Sequencing was done on a sample of peripheral blood.

Written as DNA, the CDR3 is TGTGCCAGCAGCTTGGCGACAGAAAAAGCTTTCTTT. Its protein is CASSLATEKAFF. This rearrangement joins TRBV13 to TRBJ1-1; D may be TRBD1 (5 bases). V dropped 3 bases and J dropped 9 bases, with 11 bases sitting between them. Germline V gene data show CDR1 as PRHDT and CDR2 as FYEKMQ (reference sequence). The CDR3 contains 12 residues.